This entry lists 23 T cell receptor beta chains sequenced from one sample in a study of blood T cell repertoires in COVID-19. Repertoires were generated with immunoSEQ multiplex PCR, while TCRdb's copy carries only in-frame clones and drops some. The sample shows approximately 65,000 clones, about 74% of them seen only once. The sequencing sample was made of peripheral blood. The source is a human donor in a cohort sampled during active COVID-19.

The gene calls are TRBV5-1 and TRBJ2-7; maybe TRBD2 (6 bases). The CDR3 is 14 residues long. CDR1 and CDR2 from the germline V gene are SGHRS and YFSETQ. V lost 4 bases to trimming and J lost 2 bases, with 13 bases between them. CDR3 DNA: TGCGCCAGCAGCCCTGATGCGGGAACCTACGAGCAGTACTTC. This gives the protein CASSPDAGTYEQYF.

The chain is built from TRBV3-1 (or the pseudogene TRBV3-2) and TRBJ2-3; a weak D match, TRBD2 (6 bases). Germline loops: CDR1 LGHDT, CDR2 YNNKEL (reference sequence). V was clipped by 8 bases and J by 1 base, with 10 bases between them. The CDR3 runs 13 residues. The chain's CDR3 is CASRRGGTDTQYF. The CDR3 nucleotides read TGTGCCAGCCGGCGCGGGGGCACAGATACGCAGTATTTT.

The CDR3 sequence is CASSLVTGSVGEQFF. DNA of the CDR3: TGTGCCAGCAGCTTAGTGACAGGGTCGGTTGGTGAGCAGTTCTTC. The chain employs TRBV11-3 and TRBJ2-1; TRBD1 matches 7 bases. V gave up 1 base and J gave up 9 bases; unmatched junction bases: 9. Per the germline V gene, CDR1 is SGHNT and CDR2 is YENEEA. The CDR3 is made up of 15 amino acids.

The chain joins TRBV28 to TRBJ2-5; TRBD2 agrees at 7 bases. Trimming took 7 bases from V and 2 from J; bases not matched to a gene: 13. CDR1 is MDHEN, CDR2 SYDVKM, per germline. This CDR3 has 16 residues. Here the CDR3 reads CASTSWYGGEQETQYF. In nucleotides, the CDR3 is TGTGCCAGCACCTCCTGGTATGGGGGGGAACAAGAGACCCAGTACTTC.

V and J are TRBV7-6 and TRBJ2-2, with D maybe TRBD2 (7 bases). Germline V gene sequence: CDR1 SGHVS, CDR2 FNYEAQ. Trimming cost V 5 bases and J 5 bases, with 12 bases left between them. The CDR3 totals 14 residues. CDR3 nucleotide sequence: TGTGCCAGCAGCCGGGGGAGGGGGACCGGGGAGCTGTTTTTT. Its translation: CASSRGRGTGELFF.

The chain combines TRBV19 with TRBJ1-5; 9 bases agree with TRBD1. Germline CDR1 LNHDA, CDR2 SQIVND (reference sequence). This CDR3 is 16 amino acids long. The junction had 11 bases not matched to a gene; V was cut back by 5 bases and J by 6 bases. The CDR3 sequence is CASSPGTGKQGQPQHF. In nucleotides, the CDR3 is TGTGCCAGTAGTCCGGGGACAGGGAAGCAGGGTCAGCCCCAGCATTTT.

This clone was found a few times. The genes are TRBV10-2 and TRBJ1-1; 7 bases fit TRBD1. The CDR3 has 15 amino acids. Germline V lookup: CDR1 WSHSY, CDR2 SAAADI. With V trimmed by 4 bases and J by 1 base, 6 bases remained unmatched. CDR3 sequence: CASSGTGTANTEAFF. In DNA, the CDR3 is TGCGCCAGCAGTGGTACCGGGACAGCGAACACTGAAGCTTTCTTT.

V gene TRBV19 combines with J gene TRBJ1-6; possibly TRBD1 for D (5 bases). CDR3 length equals 14 residues. The V gene's germline CDR1 is LNHDA and CDR2 SQIVND (reference sequence). Between the trimmed V and J ends, which lost 3 bases and 8 bases, there was a span of 11 bases. The CDR3 nucleotides read TGTGCCAGTAGTATTAGGTCCAGGGATTCACCCCTCCACTTT. Translating gives CASSIRSRDSPLHF.

The rearrangement joins TRBV5-5 to TRBJ1-4; possible D gene TRBD1, 6 bases. CDR1 SGHKS and CDR2 YYEKEE come from the germline V gene (reference sequence). Trimming removed 1 base at V and 5 bases at J, with 12 bases between. The CDR3 totals 15 residues. The CDR3: CASSLSTGLNEKLFF. The CDR3, as DNA: TGTGCCAGCAGCTTGTCGACAGGACTGAATGAAAAACTGTTTTTT.

The chain couples TRBV11-2 to TRBJ2-3; 8 positions agree with TRBD2. The CDR3 is 15 residues long. In germline, CDR1 is SGHAT, CDR2 FQNNGV. With 0 bases clipped from V and 6 bases from J, the junction kept 5 bases outside the gene matches. CDR3 in amino acids: CASSLDFGRVDTQYF. Here the CDR3 DNA reads TGTGCCAGCAGCTTAGATTTCGGGAGGGTGGATACGCAGTATTTT.

This chain uses TRBV28 with TRBJ2-2, with TRBD2 matching over 9 bases. Germline values: CDR1 MDHEN, CDR2 SYDVKM. With 7 bases clipped from V and 7 bases from J, the junction kept 7 bases outside the gene matches. The CDR3 is made up of 14 amino acids. The CDR3, as DNA: TGTGCCAGCATGGGCGGGAGGGCCGGCGGGGAGCTGTTTTTT. Protein sequence: CASMGGRAGGELFF.

This clone appeared a single time. The gene calls are TRBV5-1 and TRBJ2-5; 10 bases are shared with TRBD2. Germline V gene sequence: CDR1 SGHRS, CDR2 YFSETQ. This CDR3 contains 15 residues. V lost 2 bases, J lost 5 bases, and 6 bases stayed unmatched. The CDR3 nucleotides are TGCGCCAGCAGCTTAGCGGGGGGGCCGGCGGAGACCCAGTACTTC. Encoded protein: CASSLAGGPAETQYF.

Regarding this clone: A read error may account for a junction end that differs from germline. J is TRBJ2-3 and V is TRBV5-1; 14 nucleotides align to TRBD2. The length of the CDR3 is 16 residues. From germline, CDR1 is SGHRS and CDR2 YFSETQ. The CDR3 DNA sequence: TGCGCCAGCAGTTTGGGACTAGCGGGAGCGACAGATACGCAGTATTTT. Its protein is CASSLGLAGATDTQYF.

This chain joins TRBV27 and TRBJ1-2, with D uncertain. The CDR3 is made up of 16 amino acids. Trimming removed 6 bases from V and 4 bases from J, with 21 bases in between. Germline loops: CDR1 MNHEY, CDR2 SMNVEV (reference sequence). CDR3 sequence (DNA): TGTGCCAGCAGCCCTATGGAAGGGATAGGAGGCTATGGCTACACCTTC. It encodes CASSPMEGIGGYGYTF.

The V gene is TRBV9, the J gene TRBJ2-2; possibly TRBD2 for D (6 bases). The CDR3 has 17 amino acids. V was trimmed by 0 bases and J by 3 bases, leaving 15 bases between them. The germline gives CDR1 SGDLS, CDR2 YYNGEE. CDR3 nucleotide sequence: TGTGCCAGCAGCGTAGCTACGAGACTAGGAGACACCGGGGAGCTGTTTTTT. Its protein product is CASSVATRLGDTGELFF. Full variable domain (missing parts from reference TRBV9 and TRBJ2-2): DSGVTQTPKHLITATGQRVTLRCSPRSGDLSVYWYQQSLDQGLQFLIQYYNGEERAKGNILERFSAQQFPDLHSELNLSSLELGDSALYFCASSVATRLGDTGELFFGEGSRLTVL.

This clone appeared a single time. The gene calls are TRBV4-1 and TRBJ2-7; 10 positions agree with TRBD2. CDR3 length equals 16 residues. From germline, CDR1 is MGHRA and CDR2 YSYEKL. J lost 2 bases, V lost 3 bases, and 7 bases had no gene match. This chain's CDR3 is CASSHVTSGVPYEQYF. As DNA, the CDR3 is TGCGCCAGCAGCCATGTTACTAGCGGGGTTCCCTACGAGCAGTACTTC.

The rearrangement uses TRBV19 and TRBJ1-3, with D possibly matching TRBD1 (5 bases). V was clipped by 5 bases and J by 4 bases, with 18 bases between them. Per germline, CDR1 LNHDA and CDR2 SQIVND (reference sequence). The CDR3 length is 16 residues. The CDR3 DNA reads TGTGCCAGTAGTTTCCTTCCGGGACTGAGCGGAAACACCATATATTTT. Amino acids: CASSFLPGLSGNTIYF. The variable domain in full, completed from reference TRBV19 and TRBJ1-3, reads DGGITQSPKYLFRKEGQNVTLSCEQNLNHDAMYWYRQDPGQGLRLIYYSQIVNDFQKGDIAEGYSVSREKKESFPLTVTSAQKNPTAFYLCASSFLPGLSGNTIYFGEGSWLTVV.

This clone has only one observation. V and J are TRBV7-8 and TRBJ2-3; D is possibly TRBD2 (5 bases). Germline loops: CDR1 SGHVS, CDR2 FQNEAQ. CDR3 length: 15 amino acids. The germline V and J ends were trimmed by 5 bases and 0 bases, with 12 bases remaining between them. CDR3 coding DNA: TGTGCCAGCAGCCCGCCGGGGATAAGCACAGATACGCAGTATTTT. Translation gives CASSPPGISTDTQYF.

The rearrangement links TRBV10-1 to TRBJ2-7; TRBD1 agrees at 10 bases. Trimming removed 11 bases from V and 0 bases from J; junction bases left unmatched: 10. From germline, CDR1 is WNHNN and CDR2 SYGVQD (reference sequence). The CDR3 length is 15 residues. The CDR3 sequence: CAQRDRGRSSYEQYF. The CDR3, as DNA: TGCGCCCAAAGGGACAGGGGCCGAAGCTCCTACGAGCAGTACTTC.

The chain employs TRBV10-2 and TRBJ2-5; tentative D call: TRBD2 (6 bases). Germline V gene lookup returns CDR1 WSHSY and CDR2 SAAADI. CDR3 length equals 15 residues. Trimming removed 6 bases at V and 5 bases at J, with 19 bases between. The CDR3 region is CASRKFGAGLETQYF. In DNA, the CDR3 is TGCGCCAGCAGGAAGTTTGGGGCGGGGTTGGAGACCCAGTACTTC.

CDR3 sequence: CASRPTVSKNIQYF. The CDR3 coding sequence is TGTGCCAGCAGACCGACAGTGAGCAAAAACATTCAGTACTTC. The chain carries TRBV2 and TRBJ2-4; D may be TRBD1 (5 bases). CDR1 is SNHLY, CDR2 FYNNEI, per germline. V dropped 6 bases and J dropped 3 bases, with 12 bases sitting between them. This CDR3 spans 14 amino acids.

The chain is built from TRBV28 and TRBJ1-2; 7 bases match TRBD1. Unmatched junction bases numbered 7, after V lost 2 bases and J lost 4 bases. The CDR3 sequence is 15 residues long. Germline CDR1 is MDHEN and CDR2 is SYDVKM. The CDR3 DNA reads TGTGCCAGCAGTTTACTCTCGACAGGGCTCTATGGCTACACCTTC. As protein: CASSLLSTGLYGYTF.

V is TRBV5-5 and J is TRBJ1-2; no reliable D call. The ends were cut back, 5 bases at V and 6 bases at J, with 8 bases in the middle. CDR1 is SGHKS, CDR2 YYEKEE, per germline (reference sequence). The CDR3 covers 11 residues. The chain's CDR3 is CASSELDGYTF. CDR3 sequence (DNA): TGTGCCAGCAGTGAGCTGGATGGCTACACCTTC.